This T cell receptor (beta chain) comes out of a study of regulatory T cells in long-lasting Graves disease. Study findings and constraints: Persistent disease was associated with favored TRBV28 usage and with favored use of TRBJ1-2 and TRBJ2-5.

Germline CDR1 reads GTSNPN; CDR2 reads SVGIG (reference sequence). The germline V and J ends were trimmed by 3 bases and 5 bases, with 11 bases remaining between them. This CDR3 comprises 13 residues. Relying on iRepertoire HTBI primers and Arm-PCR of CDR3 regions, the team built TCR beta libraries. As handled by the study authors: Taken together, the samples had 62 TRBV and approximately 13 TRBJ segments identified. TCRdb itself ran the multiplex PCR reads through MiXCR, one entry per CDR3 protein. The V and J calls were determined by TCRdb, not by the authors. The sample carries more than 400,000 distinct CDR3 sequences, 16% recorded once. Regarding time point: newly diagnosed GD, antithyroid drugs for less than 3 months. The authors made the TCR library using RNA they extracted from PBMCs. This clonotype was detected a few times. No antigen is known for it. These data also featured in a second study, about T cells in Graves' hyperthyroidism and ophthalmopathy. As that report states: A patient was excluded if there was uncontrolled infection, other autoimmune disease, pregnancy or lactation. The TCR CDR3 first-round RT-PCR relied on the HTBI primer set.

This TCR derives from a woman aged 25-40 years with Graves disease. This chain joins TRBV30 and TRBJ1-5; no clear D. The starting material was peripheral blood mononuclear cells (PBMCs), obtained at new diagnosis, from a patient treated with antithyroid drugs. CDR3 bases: TGTGCCTGGAGCCCTTTTGGGGATCAGCCCCAGCATTTT. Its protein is CAWSPFGDQPQHF.